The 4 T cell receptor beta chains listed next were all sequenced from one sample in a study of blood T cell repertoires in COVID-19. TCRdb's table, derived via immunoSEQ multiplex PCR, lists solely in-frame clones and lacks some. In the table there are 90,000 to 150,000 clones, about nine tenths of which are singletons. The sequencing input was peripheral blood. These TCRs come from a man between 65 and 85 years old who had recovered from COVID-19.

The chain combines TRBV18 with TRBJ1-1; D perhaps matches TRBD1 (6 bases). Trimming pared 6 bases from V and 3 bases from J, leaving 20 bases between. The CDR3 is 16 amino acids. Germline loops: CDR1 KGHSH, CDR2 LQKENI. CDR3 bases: TGTGCCAGCTCCTCGCTCAGGGGCAGTGGGGACACTGAAGCTTTCTTT. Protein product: CASSSLRGSGDTEAFF.

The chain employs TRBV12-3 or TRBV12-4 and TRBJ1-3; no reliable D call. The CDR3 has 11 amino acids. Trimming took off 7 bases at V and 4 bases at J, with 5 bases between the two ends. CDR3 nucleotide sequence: TGTGCCAGCACCAGAGGAAACACCATATATTTT. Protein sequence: CASTRGNTIYF.

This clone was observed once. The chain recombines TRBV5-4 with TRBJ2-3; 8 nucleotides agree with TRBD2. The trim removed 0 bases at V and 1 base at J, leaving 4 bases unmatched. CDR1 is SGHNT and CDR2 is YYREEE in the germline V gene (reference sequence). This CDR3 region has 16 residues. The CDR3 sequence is CASSLAAGAGTDTQYF. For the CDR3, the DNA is TGTGCCAGCAGCTTGGCAGCGGGAGCGGGCACAGATACGCAGTATTTT.

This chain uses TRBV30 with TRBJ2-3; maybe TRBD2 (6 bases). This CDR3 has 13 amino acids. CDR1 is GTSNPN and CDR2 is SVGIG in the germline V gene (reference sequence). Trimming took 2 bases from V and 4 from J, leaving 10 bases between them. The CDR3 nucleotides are TGTGCCTGGAGTAGGGGCGGGGCAGATACGCAGTATTTT. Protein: CAWSRGGADTQYF.